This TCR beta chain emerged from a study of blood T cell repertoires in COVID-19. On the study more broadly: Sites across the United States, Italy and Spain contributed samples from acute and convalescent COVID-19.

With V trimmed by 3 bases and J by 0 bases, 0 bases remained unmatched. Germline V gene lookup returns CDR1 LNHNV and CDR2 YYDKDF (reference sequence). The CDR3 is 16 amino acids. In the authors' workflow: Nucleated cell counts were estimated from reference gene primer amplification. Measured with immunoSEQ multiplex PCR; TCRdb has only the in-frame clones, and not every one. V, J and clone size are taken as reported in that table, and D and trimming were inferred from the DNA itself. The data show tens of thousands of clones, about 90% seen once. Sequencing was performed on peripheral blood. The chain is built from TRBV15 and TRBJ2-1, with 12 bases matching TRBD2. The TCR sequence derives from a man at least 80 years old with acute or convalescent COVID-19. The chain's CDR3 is CATSRTSGSSYNEQFF. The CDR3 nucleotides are TGTGCCACCAGCAGGACTAGCGGGAGCTCCTACAATGAGCAGTTCTTC.